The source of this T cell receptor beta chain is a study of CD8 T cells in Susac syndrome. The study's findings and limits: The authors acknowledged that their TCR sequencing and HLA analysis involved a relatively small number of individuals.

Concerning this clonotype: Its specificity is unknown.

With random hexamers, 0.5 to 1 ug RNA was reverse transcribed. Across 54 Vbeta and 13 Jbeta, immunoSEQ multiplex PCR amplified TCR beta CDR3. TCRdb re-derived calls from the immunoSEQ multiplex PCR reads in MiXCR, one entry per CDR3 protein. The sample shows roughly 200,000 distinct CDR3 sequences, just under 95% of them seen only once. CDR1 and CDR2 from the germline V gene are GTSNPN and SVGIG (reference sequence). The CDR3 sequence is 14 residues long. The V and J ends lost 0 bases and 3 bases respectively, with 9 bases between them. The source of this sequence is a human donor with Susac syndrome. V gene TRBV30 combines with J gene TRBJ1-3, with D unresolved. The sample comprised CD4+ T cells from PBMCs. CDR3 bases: TGTGCCTGGAGTGTGTGGTCAGATGGAAACACCATATATTTT. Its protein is CAWSVWSDGNTIYF.